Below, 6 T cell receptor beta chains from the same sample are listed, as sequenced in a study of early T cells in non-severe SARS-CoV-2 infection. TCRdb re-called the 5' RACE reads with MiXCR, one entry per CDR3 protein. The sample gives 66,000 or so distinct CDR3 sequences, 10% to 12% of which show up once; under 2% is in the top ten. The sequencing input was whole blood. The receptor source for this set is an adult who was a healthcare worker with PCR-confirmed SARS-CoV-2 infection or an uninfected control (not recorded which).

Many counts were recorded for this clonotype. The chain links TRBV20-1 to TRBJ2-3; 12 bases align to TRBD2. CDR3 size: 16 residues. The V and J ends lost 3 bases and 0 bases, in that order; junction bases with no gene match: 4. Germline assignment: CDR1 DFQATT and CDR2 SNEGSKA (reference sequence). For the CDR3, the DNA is TGCAGTGCTAGCCTGACTAGCGGGGGTAGCACAGATACGCAGTATTTT. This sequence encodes CSASLTSGGSTDTQYF.

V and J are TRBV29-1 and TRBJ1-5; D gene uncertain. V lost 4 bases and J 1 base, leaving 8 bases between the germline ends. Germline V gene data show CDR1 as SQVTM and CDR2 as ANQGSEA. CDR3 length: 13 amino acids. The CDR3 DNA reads TGCAGCGTTGTCGGGGAGAGCAATCAGCCCCAGCATTTT. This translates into CSVVGESNQPQHF.

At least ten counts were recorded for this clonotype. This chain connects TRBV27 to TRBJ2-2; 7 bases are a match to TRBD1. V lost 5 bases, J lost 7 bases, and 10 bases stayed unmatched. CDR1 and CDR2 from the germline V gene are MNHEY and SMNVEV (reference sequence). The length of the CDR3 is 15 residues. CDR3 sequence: CASSDGQAIVGELFF. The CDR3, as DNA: TGTGCCAGCAGTGATGGACAGGCTATCGTCGGGGAGCTGTTTTTT.

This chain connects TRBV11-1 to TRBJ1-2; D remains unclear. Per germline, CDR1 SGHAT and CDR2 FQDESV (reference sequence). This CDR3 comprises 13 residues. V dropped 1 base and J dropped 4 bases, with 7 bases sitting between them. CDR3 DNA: TGTGCCAGCAGCTTAGATGGGCCCTATGGCTACACCTTC. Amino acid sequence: CASSLDGPYGYTF.

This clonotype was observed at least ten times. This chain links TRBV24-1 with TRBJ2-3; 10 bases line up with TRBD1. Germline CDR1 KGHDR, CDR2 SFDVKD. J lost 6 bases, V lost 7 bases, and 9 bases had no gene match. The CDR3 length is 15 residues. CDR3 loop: CATRAGTGDFDTQYF. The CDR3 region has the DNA TGTGCCACCAGGGCAGGGACAGGGGATTTTGATACGCAGTATTTT.

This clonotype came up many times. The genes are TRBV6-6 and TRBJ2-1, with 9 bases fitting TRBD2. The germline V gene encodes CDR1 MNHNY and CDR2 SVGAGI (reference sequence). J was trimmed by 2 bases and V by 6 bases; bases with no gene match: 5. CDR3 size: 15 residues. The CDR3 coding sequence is TGTGCCAGCAGCCCCAGCGGGGGGACCTACAATGAGCAGTTCTTC. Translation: CASSPSGGTYNEQFF.